The 26 T cell receptor beta chains reported below all come from one sample, sequenced in a study of blood T cell repertoires in COVID-19. Generated by immunoSEQ multiplex PCR, the TCRdb table keeps only in-frame clones and is missing some. The table records 150,000 to 200,000 clones, about 90% of them present only once. Sequences were obtained from peripheral blood. The receptors were gathered from a man aged 25-45 years with COVID-19, enrolled during active disease.

The chain couples TRBV6-2 or TRBV6-3 to TRBJ2-7, with 7 nucleotides matching TRBD1. This CDR3 spans 13 amino acids. V lost 6 bases and J lost 6; bases outside the gene matches: 8. The germline CDR1 and CDR2 sequences are MNHEY and SVGEGT. The CDR3 loop is CASSPPTGREQYF. In nucleotides, the CDR3 is TGTGCCAGCAGCCCCCCGACAGGGCGCGAGCAGTACTTC.

The chain carries TRBV18 and TRBJ2-1; D remains ambiguous. The CDR3 is made up of 12 amino acids. V lost 3 bases, J lost 9 bases, and 9 bases lay in between. Germline V CDR1 and CDR2: KGHSH, LQKENI. In DNA form, the CDR3 reads TGTGCCAGCTCACCCACGAGGTCTGAGCAGTTCTTC. Translated, it gives CASSPTRSEQFF.

This chain connects TRBV28 to TRBJ1-5; D unresolved. CDR1 is MDHEN and CDR2 is SYDVKM in the germline V gene. The CDR3 is 14 residues long. Trimming removed 3 bases from V and 3 bases from J, with 9 bases in between. The chain's CDR3 is CASSFAESNQPQHF. CDR3 nucleotides: TGTGCCAGCAGTTTTGCGGAGTCCAATCAGCCCCAGCATTTT. Supplemented by reference TRBV28 and TRBJ1-5, the full variable domain reads DVKVTQSSRYLVKRTGEKVFLECVQDMDHENMFWYRQDPGLGLRLIYFSYDVKMKEKGDIPEGYSVSREKKERFSLILESASTNQTSMYLCASSFAESNQPQHFGDGTRLSIL.

The chain is built from TRBV2 and TRBJ1-2, with no clear D. The CDR3 is 13 residues long. Germline values: CDR1 SNHLY, CDR2 FYNNEI. Deletions cut 1 base from V and 1 base from J, with 4 bases between. CDR3 protein: CASSEDNNYGYTF. The CDR3 nucleotides are TGTGCCAGCAGTGAAGACAATAACTATGGCTACACCTTC.

The chain carries TRBV7-8 and TRBJ1-5; 8 positions agree with TRBD1. The V segment lost 7 bases and the J segment 5 bases; nucleotides outside the gene matches: 10. Germline values: CDR1 SGHVS, CDR2 FQNEAQ. The CDR3 spans 15 residues. The chain's CDR3 is CASTHRTGSYQPQHF. For the CDR3, the DNA is TGTGCCAGCACCCACCGGACAGGGAGTTATCAGCCCCAGCATTTT.

The CDR3 region is CASSGNRGQHQPQHF. CDR3 DNA: TGCGCCAGCAGCGGGAACAGGGGGCAACATCAGCCCCAGCATTTT. The chain recombines TRBV4-1 with TRBJ1-5, with 9 bases matching TRBD1. There are 15 residues in the CDR3. Germline CDR1 MGHRA, CDR2 YSYEKL. V lost 5 bases to trimming and J lost 5 bases; unmatched junction nucleotides: 7.

This chain links TRBV25-1 with TRBJ2-7; TRBD1 might be the D (6 bases). The germline CDR1 and CDR2 sequences are MGHDK and SYGVNS. This CDR3 is built from 13 residues. V dropped 3 bases and J dropped 5 bases, with 11 bases sitting between them. The CDR3 DNA sequence: TGTGCCAGCAGTGACGCCGACAGGCACGAGCAGTACTTC. Protein sequence: CASSDADRHEQYF.

This clone was recorded once. The chain has TRBV2 and TRBJ1-4; 7 nucleotides match TRBD1. The CDR3 runs 13 residues. Trimming took 8 bases from V and 3 from J; bases not matched to a gene: 3. Germline CDR1 and CDR2: SNHLY and FYNNEI. CDR3 loop: CASGDRPNEKLFF. CDR3 sequence (DNA): TGTGCCAGCGGGGACAGACCTAATGAAAAACTGTTTTTT.

The chain combines TRBV27 with TRBJ2-3; 11 bases line up with TRBD2. The CDR3 runs 17 residues. V lost 5 bases and J lost 2; bases outside the gene matches: 9. From germline, CDR1 is MNHEY and CDR2 SMNVEV (reference sequence). Here the CDR3 reads CASSPRRGLADTDTQYF. The DNA for the CDR3 is TGTGCCAGCAGTCCGCGACGGGGACTAGCGGACACAGATACGCAGTATTTT.

CDR3 residues: CASSVEHLRGGANVLTF. The CDR3 nucleotides are TGTGCCAGCAGCGTAGAGCATCTTAGAGGTGGGGCCAACGTCCTGACTTTC. The chain links TRBV9 to TRBJ2-6; D is unresolved. Germline V gene sequence: CDR1 SGDLS, CDR2 YYNGEE. V dropped 0 bases and J dropped 3 bases, with 13 bases sitting between them. This CDR3 is 17 amino acids long.

The chain has TRBV6-5 and TRBJ1-2; D is undetermined. This CDR3 has 16 amino acids. V lost 0 bases to trimming and J lost 2 bases, with 13 bases between them. Germline V gene data show CDR1 as MNHEY and CDR2 as SVGAGI. The CDR3 coding sequence is TGTGCCAGCAGTTACTCGACCGGAACGGGGAACTATGGCTACACCTTC. Its protein product is CASSYSTGTGNYGYTF.

This chain connects TRBV19 to TRBJ1-2; 9 bases map to TRBD1. The V gene end was trimmed by 7 bases and the J gene end by 1 base; junction bases not matched to a gene: 7. Germline V gene lookup returns CDR1 LNHDA and CDR2 SQIVND (reference sequence). The CDR3 has 15 residues. This CDR3 is CASIPGQGGNYGYTF. Written as DNA, the CDR3 is TGTGCCAGTATCCCGGGACAGGGAGGTAACTATGGCTACACCTTC.

The chain is built from TRBV7-9 and TRBJ1-2; 8 nucleotides line up with TRBD1. Germline values: CDR1 SEHNR, CDR2 FQNEAQ (reference sequence). After removal of 1 base from V and 4 bases from J, the junction contained 2 bases not matched to a gene. The CDR3 length is 14 residues. CDR3 bases: TGTGCCAGCAGCTTAGTGGGACAGGTCTATGGCTACACCTTC. Residues: CASSLVGQVYGYTF.

The chain joins TRBV23-1 to TRBJ1-1; no clear D. TRBV23-1 is an ORF, with its function uncertain. V was trimmed by 2 bases and J by 1 base, leaving 8 bases between them. This CDR3 has 14 residues. CDR3 in amino acids: CASSQPTGNTEAFF. DNA for the CDR3: TGCGCCAGCAGTCAACCGACTGGGAACACTGAAGCTTTCTTT.

The table lists this clone with a few counts. The J gene is TRBJ1-2, the V gene TRBV5-5, with 7 bases identical to TRBD1. This CDR3 contains 13 residues. Trimming took 5 bases from V and 4 from J; bases not matched to a gene: 5. CDR1 and CDR2 (germline): SGHKS, YYEKEE (reference sequence). The CDR3 here is CASSPRDSYGYTF. The DNA of the CDR3 is TGTGCCAGCAGTCCACGGGACAGCTATGGCTACACCTTC.

The V gene is TRBV7-9, the J gene TRBJ1-1, with a weak D call TRBD1 (6 bases). The germline V gene encodes CDR1 SEHNR and CDR2 FQNEAQ (reference sequence). This CDR3 is built from 14 residues. Trimming removed 4 bases at V and 3 bases at J, with 12 bases between. For the CDR3, the DNA is TGTGCCAGCAGCTCGCAGGGGTCGTACACTGAAGCTTTCTTT. It translates to CASSSQGSYTEAFF.

The chain couples TRBV7-3 to TRBJ2-3, with TRBD1 matching over 7 bases. Germline V CDR1 and CDR2: SGHTA, FQGTGA. J gave up 5 bases and V 4 bases, and 9 bases lay outside the gene matches. The CDR3 is 15 amino acids. The DNA of the CDR3 is TGTGCCAGCAGCTCCTTTACAGGGGATATAGATACGCAGTATTTT. This gives the protein CASSSFTGDIDTQYF.

The rearrangement links TRBV7-6 to TRBJ2-5, with 12 nucleotides matching TRBD2. The CDR3 has 16 residues. Trimming cost V 4 bases and J 2 bases; bases outside gene matches: 5. Germline V gene data show CDR1 as SGHVS and CDR2 as FNYEAQ. The CDR3: CASSSLAGGQQETQYF. The CDR3 DNA reads TGTGCCAGCAGCTCACTAGCGGGAGGACAACAAGAGACCCAGTACTTC.

The chain combines TRBV7-9 with TRBJ2-1, with 7 bases fitting TRBD2. Germline V CDR1 and CDR2: SEHNR, FQNEAQ (reference sequence). Trimming took 4 bases from V and 8 from J; bases not matched to a gene: 14. The CDR3 loop spans 16 amino acids. The DNA for the CDR3 is TGTGCCAGCAGCTCCTCCCCAGGGACTACACGGTATGAGCAGTTCTTC. This gives the protein CASSSSPGTTRYEQFF.

This sequence joins TRBV7-3 and TRBJ2-1; 7 nucleotides align to TRBD2. CDR3 length equals 14 residues. The germline gives CDR1 SGHTA, CDR2 FQGTGA. The ends lost 3 bases at V and 8 bases at J; junction bases unmatched: 7. As DNA, the CDR3 is TGTGCCAGCAGCTTCGGGACTACCCCTCATGAGCAGTTCTTC. This translates into CASSFGTTPHEQFF.

CDR3 nucleotide sequence: TGTGCCAGCAGCCAAGAAGTAGCGGGAATTGTACACGAGCAGTACTTC. Amino acids: CASSQEVAGIVHEQYF. This sequence joins TRBV4-2 and TRBJ2-7; 8 bases map to TRBD2. Trimming removed 0 bases from V and 5 bases from J; junction bases left unmatched: 9. This CDR3 spans 16 amino acids. The germline V gene has CDR1 LGHNA and CDR2 YNFKEQ.

This clone was found a few times. The V gene is TRBV29-1, the J gene TRBJ2-1; 9 bases match TRBD2. The V gene end was trimmed by 2 bases and the J gene end by 9 bases; junction bases not matched to a gene: 11. Germline CDR1 and CDR2: SQVTM and ANQGSEA. The CDR3 runs to 15 residues. For the CDR3, the DNA is TGCAGCGTTGAATTGAGACTAGCGGCCCCCGGTGAGCAGTTCTTC. Its translation is CSVELRLAAPGEQFF.

This clone came up once. The chain is built from TRBV11-2 and TRBJ2-7, with 9 positions matching TRBD2. This CDR3 has 17 amino acids. J was trimmed by 4 bases and V by 1 base; bases with no gene match: 11. The germline V gene has CDR1 SGHAT and CDR2 FQNNGV. The CDR3 is CASSLGSSGRIIYEQYF. Written as DNA, the CDR3 is TGTGCCAGCAGCTTAGGGTCCAGCGGGAGGATCATTTACGAGCAGTACTTC.

The chain links TRBV28 to TRBJ1-2; D gene ambiguous. Trimming pared 6 bases from V and 4 bases from J, leaving 6 bases between. Germline V gives CDR1 MDHEN, CDR2 SYDVKM. The CDR3 extends over 11 amino acids. CDR3 bases: TGTGCCAGCAGCGCCGGCTATGGCTACACCTTC. This encodes CASSAGYGYTF.

In its sample, this clone was seen a few times. The chain carries TRBV4-1 and TRBJ1-6; TRBD1 agrees at 10 bases. This CDR3 has 17 amino acids. Trimming cost V 0 bases and J 3 bases; bases outside gene matches: 2. Germline assignment: CDR1 MGHRA and CDR2 YSYEKL. The CDR3 sequence: CASSQETGGLYNSPLHF. The CDR3 coding sequence is TGCGCCAGCAGCCAAGAGACAGGGGGCCTCTATAATTCACCCCTCCACTTT.

This chain uses TRBV29-1 with TRBJ1-3; unclear D gene. This CDR3 is 11 amino acids long. V was pared by 4 bases and J by 4 bases, with 5 bases between. The V gene's germline CDR1 is SQVTM and CDR2 ANQGSEA. DNA for the CDR3: TGCAGCGTTGCCCTCGGAAACACCATATATTTT. Translation gives CSVALGNTIYF.